The clone carrying this T cell receptor (beta chain) came up many times. Researchers barred patients who had uncontrolled infection, other autoimmune disease, pregnancy or lactation. This sample was included in a study of T cells in Graves' hyperthyroidism and ophthalmopathy. From RNA transcripts, TCR beta CDR3 regions were amplified. First-round RT-PCR targeting the TCR CDR3 was performed with the HTBI primer set. TCRdb independently ran MiXCR on the multiplex PCR reads; one entry per CDR3 protein. This sample has about 600,000 distinct CDR3 sequences, with roughly a sixth found just once. Material for sequencing was blood. The receptor's source is a woman between 40 and 55 years old with Graves' ophthalmopathy.

Here the CDR3 reads CASSPSPQAAQYF. The CDR3 nucleotides read TGTGCCAGCAGCCCCTCCCCCCAGGCGGCCCAGTACTTC. The V and J genes are TRBV7-3 and TRBJ2-5; no reliable D call. The CDR3 loop spans 13 amino acids. Looked up from germline, CDR1 is SGHTA and CDR2 is FQGTGA. With 5 bases removed from V and 9 bases from J, the gap between germline ends came to 16 bases.